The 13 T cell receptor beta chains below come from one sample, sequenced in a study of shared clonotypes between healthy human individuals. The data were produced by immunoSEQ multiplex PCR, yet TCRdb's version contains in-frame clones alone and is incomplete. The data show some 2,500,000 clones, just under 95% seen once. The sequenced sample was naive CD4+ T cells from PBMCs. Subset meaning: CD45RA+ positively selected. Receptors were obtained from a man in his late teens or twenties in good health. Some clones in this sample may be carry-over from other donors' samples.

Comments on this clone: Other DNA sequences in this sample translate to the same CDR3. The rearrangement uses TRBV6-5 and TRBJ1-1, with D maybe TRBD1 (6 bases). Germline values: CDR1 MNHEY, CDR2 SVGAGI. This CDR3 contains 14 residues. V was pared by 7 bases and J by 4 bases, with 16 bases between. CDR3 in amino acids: CASTRGGRGTEAFF. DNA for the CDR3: TGTGCCAGCACCCGTGGGGGCAGGGGCACTGAAGCTTTCTTT.

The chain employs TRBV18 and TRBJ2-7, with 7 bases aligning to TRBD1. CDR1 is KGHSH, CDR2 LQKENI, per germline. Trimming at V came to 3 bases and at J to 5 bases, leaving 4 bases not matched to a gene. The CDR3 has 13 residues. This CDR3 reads CASSPFDRDEQYF. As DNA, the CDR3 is TGTGCCAGCTCACCTTTCGACAGGGACGAGCAGTACTTC.

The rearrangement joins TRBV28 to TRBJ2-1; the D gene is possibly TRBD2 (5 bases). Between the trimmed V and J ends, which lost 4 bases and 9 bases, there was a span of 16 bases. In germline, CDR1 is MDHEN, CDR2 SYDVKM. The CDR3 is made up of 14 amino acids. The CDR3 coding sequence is TGTGCCAGCAGTTCTGGAGGTCATTGGGGTGAGCAGTTCTTC. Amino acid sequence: CASSSGGHWGEQFF.

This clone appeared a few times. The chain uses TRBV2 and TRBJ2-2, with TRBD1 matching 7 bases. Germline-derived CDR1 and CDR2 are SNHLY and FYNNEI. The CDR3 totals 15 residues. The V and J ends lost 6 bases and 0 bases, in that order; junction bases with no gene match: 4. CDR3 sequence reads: CASRKGQTNTGELFF. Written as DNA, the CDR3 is TGTGCCAGCAGAAAGGGACAGACGAACACCGGGGAGCTGTTTTTT.

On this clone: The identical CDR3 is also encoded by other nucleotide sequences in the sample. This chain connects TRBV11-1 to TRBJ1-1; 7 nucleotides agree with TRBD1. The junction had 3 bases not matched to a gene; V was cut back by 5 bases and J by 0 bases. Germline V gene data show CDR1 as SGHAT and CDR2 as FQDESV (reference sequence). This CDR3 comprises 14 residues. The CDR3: CASSRGQLNTEAFF. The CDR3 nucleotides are TGTGCCAGCAGCCGGGGACAGCTGAACACTGAAGCTTTCTTT.

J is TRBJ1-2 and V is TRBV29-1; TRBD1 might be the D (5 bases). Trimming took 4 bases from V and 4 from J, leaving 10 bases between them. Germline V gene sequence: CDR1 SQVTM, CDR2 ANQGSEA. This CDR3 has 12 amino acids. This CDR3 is CSVGRALYGYTF. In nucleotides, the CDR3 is TGCAGCGTTGGCAGGGCGCTCTATGGCTACACCTTC.

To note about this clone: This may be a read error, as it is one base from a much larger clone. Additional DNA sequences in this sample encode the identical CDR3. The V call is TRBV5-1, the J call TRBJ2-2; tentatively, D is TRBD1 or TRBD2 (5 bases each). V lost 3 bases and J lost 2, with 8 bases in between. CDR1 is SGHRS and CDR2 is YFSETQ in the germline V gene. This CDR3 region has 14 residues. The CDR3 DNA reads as TGCGCCAGCAGCTCGGGACCTAACACCGGGGAGCTGTTTTTT. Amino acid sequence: CASSSGPNTGELFF. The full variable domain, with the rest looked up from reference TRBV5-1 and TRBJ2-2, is KAGVTQTPRYLIKTRGQQVTLSCSPISGHRSVSWYQQTPGQGLQFLFEYFSETQRNKGNFPGRFSGRQFSNSRSEMNVSTLELGDSALYLCASSSGPNTGELFFGEGSRLTVL.

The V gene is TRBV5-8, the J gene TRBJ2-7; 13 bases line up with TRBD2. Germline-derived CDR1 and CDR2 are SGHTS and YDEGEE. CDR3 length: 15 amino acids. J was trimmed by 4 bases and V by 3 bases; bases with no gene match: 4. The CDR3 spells CASSSGLAGAYEQYF. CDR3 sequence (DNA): TGTGCCAGCAGCTCCGGACTAGCGGGAGCATACGAGCAGTACTTC.

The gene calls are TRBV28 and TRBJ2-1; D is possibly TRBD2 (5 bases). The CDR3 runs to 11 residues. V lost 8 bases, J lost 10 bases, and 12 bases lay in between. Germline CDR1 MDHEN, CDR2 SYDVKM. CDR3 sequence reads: CASLGRREQFF. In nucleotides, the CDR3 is TGTGCCAGCCTGGGGAGAAGGGAGCAGTTCTTC.

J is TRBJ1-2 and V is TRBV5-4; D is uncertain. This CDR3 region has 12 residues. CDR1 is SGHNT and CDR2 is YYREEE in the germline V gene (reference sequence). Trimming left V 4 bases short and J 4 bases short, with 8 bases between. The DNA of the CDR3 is TGTGCCAGCAGCGATGGAGGCTATGGCTACACCTTC. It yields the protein CASSDGGYGYTF.

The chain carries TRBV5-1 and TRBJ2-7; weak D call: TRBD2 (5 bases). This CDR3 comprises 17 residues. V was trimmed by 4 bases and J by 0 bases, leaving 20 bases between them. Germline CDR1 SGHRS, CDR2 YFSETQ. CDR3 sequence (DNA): TGCGCCAGCAGCCTCGGTGGGCCTAGCCGATACTCCTACGAGCAGTACTTC. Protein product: CASSLGGPSRYSYEQYF.

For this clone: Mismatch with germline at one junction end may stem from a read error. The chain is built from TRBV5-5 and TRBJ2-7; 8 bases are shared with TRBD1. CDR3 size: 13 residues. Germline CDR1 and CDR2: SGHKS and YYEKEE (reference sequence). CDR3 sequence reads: CASTGTGNYEQYF. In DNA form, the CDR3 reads TGTGCGAGCACTGGGACAGGTAACTACGAGCAGTACTTC. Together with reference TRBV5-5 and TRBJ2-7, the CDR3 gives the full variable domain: DAGVTQSPTHLIKTRGQQVTLRCSPISGHKSVSWYQQVLGQGPQFIFQYYEKEERGRGNFPDRFSARQFPNYSSELNVNALLLGDSALYLCASTGTGNYEQYFGPGTRLTVT.

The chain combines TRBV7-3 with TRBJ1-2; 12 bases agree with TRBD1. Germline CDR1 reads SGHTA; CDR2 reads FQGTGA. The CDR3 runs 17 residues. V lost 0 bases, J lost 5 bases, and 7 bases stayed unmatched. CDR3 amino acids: CASSLTGQGALEYGYTF. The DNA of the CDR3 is TGTGCCAGCAGCTTAACGGGACAGGGGGCTCTAGAATATGGCTACACCTTC.